Listed below are T cell receptor beta chains from one sample, sequenced in a study of T cells in tuberculosis. The method was immunoSEQ multiplex PCR; TCRdb's version includes in-frame clones alone and lacks a portion of them. This table holds tens of thousands of clones, approximately 93% found once. Sequencing was done on a sample of PBMCs. These receptors were obtained from a donor between 10 and 35 years old with latent tuberculosis or without tuberculosis infection. The CDR3 runs from the conserved cysteine through the conserved F or W. A D gene is named only where the DNA matches it firmly. Expanded clones get a size class; other rows say once, few or many, or leave the size out.

TRBJ1-5 | - | 15 | TRBV19 | TRBD1 | CASSTGTGGNQPQHF | TGTGCCAGTTCCACCGGGACAGGGGGCAATCAGCCCCAGCATTTT
TRBJ2-2 | - | 17 | TRBV14 | - | CASSQAFGGMGAGELFF | TGTGCCAGCAGCCAAGCCTTTGGGGGCATGGGGGCCGGGGAGCTGTTTTTT
TRBJ2-7 | - | 15 | TRBV29-1 | - | CSVEGVGRDSGEQYF | TGCAGCGTTGAAGGGGTGGGCCGGGATTCGGGCGAGCAGTACTTC
TRBJ2-7 | - | 16 | TRBV9 | TRBD1 | CASSVESGTGAGEQYF | TGTGCCAGCAGCGTAGAGAGCGGGACAGGGGCCGGGGAGCAGTACTTC
TRBJ1-2 | - | 15 | TRBV7-9 | - | CASSPNRAVGYGYTF | TGTGCCAGCAGCCCGAACAGGGCCGTAGGCTATGGCTACACCTTC
TRBJ2-3 | - | 16 | TRBV4-1 | - | CASSQFGSGATDTQYF | TGCGCCAGCAGCCAATTTGGGTCTGGGGCCACAGATACGCAGTATTTT
TRBJ1-2 | - | 15 | TRBV5-1 | TRBD1 | CASSQNPDRDNGYTF | TGCGCCAGCAGCCAAAATCCGGACAGGGATAATGGCTACACCTTC
TRBJ1-1 | - | 15 | TRBV6-5 | TRBD1 | CASSYERTGTTEAFF | TGTGCCAGCAGTTACGAAAGGACAGGGACCACTGAAGCTTTCTTT
TRBJ2-2 | - | 14 | TRBV6-6 | TRBD1 | CASRRGGEGGELFF | TGTGCCAGCAGGAGAGGGGGCGAGGGCGGGGAGCTGTTTTTT
TRBJ1-4 | - | 16 | TRBV19 | TRBD1 | CASSVTPGQANEKLFF | TGTGCCAGTAGTGTAACGCCGGGACAGGCTAATGAAAAACTGTTTTTT
TRBJ2-7 | - | 17 | TRBV5-6 | - | CASSSPTRGTYSYEQYF | TGTGCCAGCAGCTCACCGACCAGGGGAACCTACTCCTACGAGCAGTACTTC
TRBJ1-2 | - | 12 | TRBV30 | - | CAWSGQGLGYTF | TGTGCCTGGAGCGGGCAGGGCTTGGGCTACACCTTC
TRBJ1-6 | - | 15 | TRBV7-9 | - | CASSLGGTPKGPLHF | TGTGCCAGCAGCTTAGGGGGCACACCGAAAGGGCCCCTCCACTTT
TRBJ2-7 | - | 14 | TRBV7-9 | - | CASSSNPDRGKQYF | TGTGCCAGCAGCTCTAACCCGGACAGAGGGAAACAGTACTTC
TRBJ2-7 | - | 12 | TRBV5-6 | - | CASSLVSYEQYF | TGTGCCAGCAGTCTTGTAAGCTACGAGCAGTACTTC
TRBJ1-4 | once | 12 | TRBV7-9 | - | CASSTPTGKLFF | TGTGCCAGCAGCACGCCAACAGGAAAACTGTTTTTT
TRBJ2-3 | - | 14 | TRBV19 | - | CASSIVEATDTQYF | TGTGCCAGTAGTATAGTCGAAGCGACAGATACGCAGTATTTT
TRBJ2-4 | - | 18 | TRBV19 | TRBD1 | CASSRGQLRTLAKNIQYF | TGTGCCAGTAGCCGGGGACAGTTACGAACCCTAGCCAAAAACATTCAGTACTTC
TRBJ1-2 | - | 19 | TRBV5-1 | - | CASSFYVNRGARDGYGYTF | TGCGCCAGCAGCTTTTATGTTAACCGTGGCGCCAGGGATGGATATGGCTACACCTTC
TRBJ2-3 | once | 16 | TRBV7-8 | TRBD2 | CASSLEGSGGADTQYF | TGTGCCAGCAGCTTAGAGGGTAGCGGGGGGGCAGATACGCAGTATTTT
TRBJ2-1 | - | 16 | TRBV30 | TRBD2 | CAWSVLGASGGLEQFF | TGTGCCTGGAGTGTATTGGGGGCTAGCGGGGGCCTTGAGCAGTTCTTC
TRBJ1-6 | - | 16 | TRBV5-1 | TRBD1 | CASSLERGQDNSPLHF | TGCGCCAGCAGCTTGGAGAGGGGACAGGATAATTCACCCCTCCACTTT
TRBJ1-2 | - | 16 | TRBV4-2 | - | CASSQPDSRTSYGYTF | TGTGCCAGCAGCCAACCCGACAGCCGGACATCCTATGGCTACACCTTC
TRBJ1-1 | - | 15 | TRBV11-2 | TRBD1 | CASSLRQGEITEAFF | TGTGCCAGCAGCTTAAGACAGGGGGAGATCACTGAAGCTTTCTTT
TRBJ2-7 | - | 15 | TRBV19 | TRBD2 | CASSIVLAGGDEQYF | TGTGCCAGTAGTATAGTCCTAGCGGGGGGTGACGAGCAGTACTTC
TRBJ1-5 | - | 14 | TRBV12-2 | - | CASRLGPRGQPQHF | TGTGCAAGTCGCTTAGGCCCGCGCGGCCAGCCCCAGCATTTT
TRBJ1-2 | - | 16 | TRBV28 | TRBD1 | CASSLGGTGNKYGYTF | TGTGCCAGCAGTCTAGGGGGGACAGGGAATAAGTATGGCTACACCTTC
TRBJ1-1 | - | 12 | TRBV6-5 | - | CATHPLDSEAFF | TGTGCCACCCATCCTCTGGACTCTGAAGCTTTCTTT
TRBJ1-1 | - | 13 | TRBV19 | - | CASSQTVNTEAFF | TGTGCCAGTAGTCAGACAGTGAACACTGAAGCTTTCTTT
TRBJ2-3 | once | 16 | TRBV6-4 | TRBD2 | CASSAQAGDRTDTQYF | TGTGCCAGCAGTGCCCAAGCGGGGGATCGGACAGATACGCAGTATTTT
TRBJ1-6 | - | 13 | TRBV7-6 | - | CASSSGSNSPLHF | TGTGCCAGCAGCTCCGGGAGTAATTCACCCCTCCACTTT
TRBJ1-4 | - | 16 | TRBV30 | TRBD1 | CAWSDVRQGEDEKLFF | TGTGCCTGGAGTGACGTTCGACAGGGAGAGGATGAAAAACTGTTTTTT
TRBJ1-1 | - | 15 | TRBV6-1 | TRBD1 | CASSGSTGGGTEAFF | TGTGCCAGCAGTGGATCCACAGGGGGGGGCACTGAAGCTTTCTTT
TRBJ2-1 | - | 16 | TRBV9 | TRBD2 | CASSLRDGGGYNEQFF | TGTGCCAGCAGCCTCAGGGATGGCGGGGGGTACAATGAGCAGTTCTTC
TRBJ1-1 | - | 13 | TRBV7-8 | - | CASSLERDTEAFF | TGTGCCAGCAGCTTAGAGCGCGACACTGAAGCTTTCTTT
TRBJ1-5 | - | 14 | TRBV5-6 | - | CASSTLDRNQPQHF | TGTGCCAGCAGCACCCTGGACAGAAATCAGCCCCAGCATTTT
TRBJ2-7 | - | 15 | TRBV9 | TRBD2 | CASSVGSGGAREQYF | TGTGCCAGCAGCGTAGGAAGCGGGGGGGCAAGGGAGCAGTACTTC
TRBJ1-2 | - | 14 | TRBV7-2 | - | CASSPEVKVGGYTF | TGTGCCAGCAGCCCCGAGGTCAAGGTTGGCGGCTACACCTTC
TRBJ2-5 | - | 14 | TRBV5-4 | - | CASSSEAREETQYF | TGTGCCAGCAGCTCGGAGGCTAGGGAAGAGACCCAGTACTTC
TRBJ1-1 | - | 15 | TRBV19 | TRBD1 | CASGLRQGWTTEAFF | TGTGCCAGTGGCCTTAGACAGGGCTGGACCACTGAAGCTTTCTTT
TRBJ2-5 | - | 14 | TRBV27 | TRBD1 | CASSRTGNRETQYF | TGTGCCAGCAGCCGGACAGGGAACAGGGAGACCCAGTACTTC